A selection of T cell receptor beta chains follows, all from one sample in a study of T-cell reconstitution after alpha-beta-depleted transplantation in children. TCRdb reanalysed the PCR reads using MiXCR and keeps one entry per CDR3 protein. The data contain 240,000 or so distinct CDR3 sequences, 12% of them singletons. The sequencing used PBMCs from the stem cell graft donor, collected from the stem cell graft. The receptor source for this set is a human donor who donated a stem cell graft to a child with acute lymphoblastic leukemia. Both conserved end residues are part of each CDR3. Fields, in order: J gene, clone size, D gene, V gene, CDR3 DNA, CDR3 protein. D genes are given only for firm matches. Size is stated for part of the rows, as once, few or many counts, or as a class when the clone is expanded.

j_gene: TRBJ2-5
abundance: once
d_gene: TRBD2
v_gene: TRBV4-1
CDR3nt: TGCGCCAGCAGCCCTAGCGCGGGGGACCAAGAGACCCAGTACTTC
CDR3aa: CASSPSAGDQETQYF

j_gene: TRBJ2-5
abundance: many
d_gene: -
v_gene: TRBV12-3/TRBV12-4
CDR3nt: TGTGCCAGCAGTCTCCCGTCGGAAGAGACCCAGTACTTC
CDR3aa: CASSLPSEETQYF

j_gene: TRBJ1-2
abundance: many
d_gene: -
v_gene: TRBV25-1
CDR3nt: TGTGCCAGTCTTTCAGACCTTAACTATGGCTACACCTTC
CDR3aa: CASLSDLNYGYTF

j_gene: TRBJ1-2
abundance: many
d_gene: TRBD1
v_gene: TRBV5-1
CDR3nt: TGCGCCAGCGGGGACAGAACTTACTATGGCTACACCTTC
CDR3aa: CASGDRTYYGYTF

j_gene: TRBJ2-5
abundance: many
d_gene: -
v_gene: TRBV3-1
CDR3nt: TGTGCCAGCAGCGGGGGCCTACAGGGGACCCAGTACTTC
CDR3aa: CASSGGLQGTQYF

j_gene: TRBJ2-3
abundance: many
d_gene: -
v_gene: TRBV13
CDR3nt: TGTGCCAGCAGCAGAGTAACAGATACGCAGTATTTT
CDR3aa: CASSRVTDTQYF

j_gene: TRBJ2-3
abundance: many
d_gene: -
v_gene: TRBV6-6
CDR3nt: TGTGCCAGCAGCCCCCCCGGGGCGAGGGCAGGTACGCAGTATTTT
CDR3aa: CASSPPGARAGTQYF

j_gene: TRBJ2-1
abundance: many
d_gene: TRBD1
v_gene: TRBV7-9
CDR3nt: TGTGCCAGCAGCTCCACCGGGACAGGGGGCTCCTACAATGAGCAGTTCTTC
CDR3aa: CASSSTGTGGSYNEQFF

j_gene: TRBJ1-3
abundance: many
d_gene: -
v_gene: TRBV12-3/TRBV12-4
CDR3nt: TGTGCCAGCAGTTTTTCGGGTGACTCTGGAAACACCATATATTTT
CDR3aa: CASSFSGDSGNTIYF

j_gene: TRBJ2-1
abundance: many
d_gene: -
v_gene: TRBV10-3
CDR3nt: TGTGCCATCAGTGAGGGGACCTCGGGGGAGCAGTTCTTC
CDR3aa: CAISEGTSGEQFF

j_gene: TRBJ2-7
abundance: many
d_gene: -
v_gene: TRBV20-1
CDR3nt: TGCAGTGCTAGAGATCCCGCCGAAAGTACCTACGAGCAGTACTTC
CDR3aa: CSARDPAESTYEQYF

j_gene: TRBJ1-4
abundance: many
d_gene: TRBD1
v_gene: TRBV12-3/TRBV12-4
CDR3nt: TGTGCCAGCATCGCCTTACAGGGGGGTAATGAAAAACTGTTTTTT
CDR3aa: CASIALQGGNEKLFF

j_gene: TRBJ2-7
abundance: few
d_gene: -
v_gene: TRBV15
CDR3nt: TGTGCCACCAGCAGTAACCACCAAGAGGACAGCTCGATTTGGGATGCCTACGAGCAGTACTTC
CDR3aa: CATSSNHQEDSSIWDAYEQYF

j_gene: TRBJ2-2
abundance: many
d_gene: -
v_gene: TRBV5-1
CDR3nt: TGCGCCAGCAGCTTGGACGGGGGCGCCTTAGGCACCGGGGAGCTGTTTTTT
CDR3aa: CASSLDGGALGTGELFF

j_gene: TRBJ2-5
abundance: many
d_gene: TRBD1
v_gene: TRBV12-3/TRBV12-4
CDR3nt: TGTGCCAGCAGGGGGACAGCACAGTTTGCGACCCAGTACTTC
CDR3aa: CASRGTAQFATQYF

j_gene: TRBJ1-1
abundance: many
d_gene: TRBD1
v_gene: TRBV7-9
CDR3nt: TGTGCCAGCAGCTTAGGGGGACAGGGACACACTGAAGCTTTCTTT
CDR3aa: CASSLGGQGHTEAFF

j_gene: TRBJ2-1
abundance: -
d_gene: TRBD1
v_gene: TRBV7-2
CDR3nt: TGTGCCAGCAGCTCTTGGGGGGGACAGGGTTACAATGAGCAGTTCTTC
CDR3aa: CASSSWGGQGYNEQFF

j_gene: TRBJ2-7
abundance: -
d_gene: TRBD1
v_gene: TRBV5-1
CDR3nt: TGCGCCAGCAGCCCATCGGGACAGCCTTCCTACGAGCAGTACTTC
CDR3aa: CASSPSGQPSYEQYF

j_gene: TRBJ1-5
abundance: many
d_gene: -
v_gene: TRBV6-2/TRBV6-3
CDR3nt: TGTGCCAGCAGTTATTGGGGCGAGGGAAATCAGCCCCAGCATTTT
CDR3aa: CASSYWGEGNQPQHF

j_gene: TRBJ1-4
abundance: many
d_gene: -
v_gene: TRBV18
CDR3nt: TGTGCCAGCTCACCACGGGACGGATCTAATGAAAAACTGTTTTTT
CDR3aa: CASSPRDGSNEKLFF

j_gene: TRBJ2-3
abundance: many
d_gene: TRBD1
v_gene: TRBV7-9
CDR3nt: TGTGCCAGCAGCGTAAAGGGGGCGGATACGCAGTATTTT
CDR3aa: CASSVKGADTQYF

j_gene: TRBJ2-4
abundance: -
d_gene: -
v_gene: TRBV20-1
CDR3nt: TGCAGTGCTAGGAGTCGGTCCAAAAACATTCAGTACTTC
CDR3aa: CSARSRSKNIQYF

j_gene: TRBJ1-5
abundance: many
d_gene: -
v_gene: TRBV7-2
CDR3nt: TGTGCCAGCAGCTTGCGGCTCGATCAGCCCCAGCATTTT
CDR3aa: CASSLRLDQPQHF

j_gene: TRBJ1-1
abundance: -
d_gene: -
v_gene: TRBV19
CDR3nt: TGTGCCAGTAGTATACAGGGGAGTATCACTGAAGCTTTCTTT
CDR3aa: CASSIQGSITEAFF